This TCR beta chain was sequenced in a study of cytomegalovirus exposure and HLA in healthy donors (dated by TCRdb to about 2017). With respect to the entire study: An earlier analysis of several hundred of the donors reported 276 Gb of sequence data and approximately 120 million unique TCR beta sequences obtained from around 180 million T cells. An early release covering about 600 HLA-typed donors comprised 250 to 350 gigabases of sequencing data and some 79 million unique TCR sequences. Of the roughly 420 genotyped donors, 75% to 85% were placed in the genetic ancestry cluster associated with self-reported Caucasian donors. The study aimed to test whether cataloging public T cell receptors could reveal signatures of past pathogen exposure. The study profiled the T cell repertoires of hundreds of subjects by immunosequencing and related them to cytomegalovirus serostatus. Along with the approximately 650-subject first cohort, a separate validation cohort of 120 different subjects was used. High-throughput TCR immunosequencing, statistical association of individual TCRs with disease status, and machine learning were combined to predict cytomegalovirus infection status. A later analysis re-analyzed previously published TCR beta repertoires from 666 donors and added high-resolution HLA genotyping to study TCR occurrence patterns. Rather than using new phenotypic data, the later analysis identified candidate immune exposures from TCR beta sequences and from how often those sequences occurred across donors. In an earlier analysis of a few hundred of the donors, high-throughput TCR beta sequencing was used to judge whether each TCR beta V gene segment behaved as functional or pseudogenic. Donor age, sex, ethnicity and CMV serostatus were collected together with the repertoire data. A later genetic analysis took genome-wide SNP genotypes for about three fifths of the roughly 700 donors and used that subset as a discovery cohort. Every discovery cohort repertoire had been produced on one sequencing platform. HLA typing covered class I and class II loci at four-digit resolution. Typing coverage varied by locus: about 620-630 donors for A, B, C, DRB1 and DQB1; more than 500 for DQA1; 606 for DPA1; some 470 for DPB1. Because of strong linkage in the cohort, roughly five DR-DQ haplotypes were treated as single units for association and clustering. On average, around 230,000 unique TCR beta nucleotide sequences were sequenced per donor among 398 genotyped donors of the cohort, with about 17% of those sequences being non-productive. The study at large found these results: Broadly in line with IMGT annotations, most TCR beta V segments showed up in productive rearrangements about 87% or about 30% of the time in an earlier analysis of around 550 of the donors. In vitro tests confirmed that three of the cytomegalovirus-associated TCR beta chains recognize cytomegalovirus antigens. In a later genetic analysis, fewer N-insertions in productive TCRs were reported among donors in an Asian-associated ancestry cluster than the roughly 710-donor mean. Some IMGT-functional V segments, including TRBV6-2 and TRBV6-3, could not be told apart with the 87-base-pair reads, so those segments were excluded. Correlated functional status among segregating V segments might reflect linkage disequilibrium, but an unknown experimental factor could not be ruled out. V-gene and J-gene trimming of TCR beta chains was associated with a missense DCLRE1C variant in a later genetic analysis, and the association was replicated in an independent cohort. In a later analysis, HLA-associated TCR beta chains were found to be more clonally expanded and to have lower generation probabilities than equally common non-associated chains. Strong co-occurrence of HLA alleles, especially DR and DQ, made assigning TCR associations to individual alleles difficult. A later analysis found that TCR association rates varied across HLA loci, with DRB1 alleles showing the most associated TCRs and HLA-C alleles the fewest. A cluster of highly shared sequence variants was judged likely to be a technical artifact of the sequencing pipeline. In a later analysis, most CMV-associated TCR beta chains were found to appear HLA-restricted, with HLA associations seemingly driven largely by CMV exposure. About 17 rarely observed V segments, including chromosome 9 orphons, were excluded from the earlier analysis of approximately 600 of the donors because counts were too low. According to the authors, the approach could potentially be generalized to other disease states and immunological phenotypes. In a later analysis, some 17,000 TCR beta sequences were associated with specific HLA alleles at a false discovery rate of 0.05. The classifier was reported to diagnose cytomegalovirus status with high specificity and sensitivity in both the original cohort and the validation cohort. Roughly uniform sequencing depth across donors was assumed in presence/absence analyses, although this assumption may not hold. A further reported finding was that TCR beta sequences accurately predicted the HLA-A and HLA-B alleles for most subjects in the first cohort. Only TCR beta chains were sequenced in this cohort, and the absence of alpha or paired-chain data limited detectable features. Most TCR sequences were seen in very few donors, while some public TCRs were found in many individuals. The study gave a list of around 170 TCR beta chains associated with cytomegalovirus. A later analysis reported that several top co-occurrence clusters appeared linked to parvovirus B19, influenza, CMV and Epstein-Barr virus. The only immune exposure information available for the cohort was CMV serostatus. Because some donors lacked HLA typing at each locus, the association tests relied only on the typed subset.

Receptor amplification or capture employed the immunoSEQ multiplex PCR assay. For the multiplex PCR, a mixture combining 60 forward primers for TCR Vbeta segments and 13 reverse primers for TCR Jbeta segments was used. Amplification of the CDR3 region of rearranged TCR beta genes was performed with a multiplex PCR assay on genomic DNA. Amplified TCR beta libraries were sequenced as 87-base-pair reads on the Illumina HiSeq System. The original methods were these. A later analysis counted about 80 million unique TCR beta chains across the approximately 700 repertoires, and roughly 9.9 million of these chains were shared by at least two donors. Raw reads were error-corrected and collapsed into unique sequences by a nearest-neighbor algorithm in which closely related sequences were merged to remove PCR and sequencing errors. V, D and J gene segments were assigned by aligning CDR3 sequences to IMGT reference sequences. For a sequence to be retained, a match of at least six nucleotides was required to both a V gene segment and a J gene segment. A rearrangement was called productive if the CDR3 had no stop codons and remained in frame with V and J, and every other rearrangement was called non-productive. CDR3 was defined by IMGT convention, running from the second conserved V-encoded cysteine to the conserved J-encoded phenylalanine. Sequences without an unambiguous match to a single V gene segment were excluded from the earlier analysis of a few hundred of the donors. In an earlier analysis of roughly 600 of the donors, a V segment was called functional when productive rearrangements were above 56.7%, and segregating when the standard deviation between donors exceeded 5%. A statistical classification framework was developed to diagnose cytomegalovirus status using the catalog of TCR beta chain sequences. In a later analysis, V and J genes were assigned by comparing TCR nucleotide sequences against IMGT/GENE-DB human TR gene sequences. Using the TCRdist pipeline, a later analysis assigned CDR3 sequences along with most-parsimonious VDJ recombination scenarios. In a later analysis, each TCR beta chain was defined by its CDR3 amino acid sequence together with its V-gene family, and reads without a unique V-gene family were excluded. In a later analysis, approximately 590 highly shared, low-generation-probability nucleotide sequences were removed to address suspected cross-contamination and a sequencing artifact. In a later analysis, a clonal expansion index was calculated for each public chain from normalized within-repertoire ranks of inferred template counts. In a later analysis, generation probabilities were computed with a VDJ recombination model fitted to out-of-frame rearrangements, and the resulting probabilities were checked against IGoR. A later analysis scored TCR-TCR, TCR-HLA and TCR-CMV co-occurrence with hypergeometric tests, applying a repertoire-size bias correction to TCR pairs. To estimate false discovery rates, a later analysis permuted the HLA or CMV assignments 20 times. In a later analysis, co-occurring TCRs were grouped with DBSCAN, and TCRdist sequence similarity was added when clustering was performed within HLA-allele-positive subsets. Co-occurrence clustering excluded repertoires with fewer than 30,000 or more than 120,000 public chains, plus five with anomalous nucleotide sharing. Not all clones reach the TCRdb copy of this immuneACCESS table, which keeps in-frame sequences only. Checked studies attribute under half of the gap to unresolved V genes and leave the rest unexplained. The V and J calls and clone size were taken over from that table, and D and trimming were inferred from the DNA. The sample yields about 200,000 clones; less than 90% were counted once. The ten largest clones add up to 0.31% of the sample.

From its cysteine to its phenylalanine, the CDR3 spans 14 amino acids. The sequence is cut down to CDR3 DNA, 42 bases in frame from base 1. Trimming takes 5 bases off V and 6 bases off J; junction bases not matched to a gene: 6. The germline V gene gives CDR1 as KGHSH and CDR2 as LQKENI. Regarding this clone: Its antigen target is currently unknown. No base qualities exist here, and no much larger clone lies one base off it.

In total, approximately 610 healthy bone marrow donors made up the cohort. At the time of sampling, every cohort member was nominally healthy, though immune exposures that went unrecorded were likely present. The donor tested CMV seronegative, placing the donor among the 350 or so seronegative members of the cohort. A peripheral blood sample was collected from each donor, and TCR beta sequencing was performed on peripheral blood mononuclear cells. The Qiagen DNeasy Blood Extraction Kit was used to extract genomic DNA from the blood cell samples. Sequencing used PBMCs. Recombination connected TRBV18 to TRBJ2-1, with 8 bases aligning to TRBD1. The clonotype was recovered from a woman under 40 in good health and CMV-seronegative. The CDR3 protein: CASSSKTGGNEQFF. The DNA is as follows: TGTGCCAGCTCATCGAAAACAGGGGGCAATGAGCAGTTCTTC.